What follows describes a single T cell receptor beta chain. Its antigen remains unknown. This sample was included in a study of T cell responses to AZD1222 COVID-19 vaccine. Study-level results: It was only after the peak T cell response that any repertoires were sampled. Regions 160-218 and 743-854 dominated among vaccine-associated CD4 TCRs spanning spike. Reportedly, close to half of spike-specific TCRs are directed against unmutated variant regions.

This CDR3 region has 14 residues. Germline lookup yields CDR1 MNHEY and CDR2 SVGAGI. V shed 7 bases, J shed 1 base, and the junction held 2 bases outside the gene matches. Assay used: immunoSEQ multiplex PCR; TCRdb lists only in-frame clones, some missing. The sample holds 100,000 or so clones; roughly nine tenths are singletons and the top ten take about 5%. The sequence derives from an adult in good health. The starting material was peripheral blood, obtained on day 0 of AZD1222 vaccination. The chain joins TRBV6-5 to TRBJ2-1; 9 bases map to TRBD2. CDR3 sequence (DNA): TGTGCCAGCAAGACTAGCGGATCCTACAATGAGCAGTTCTTC. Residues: CASKTSGSYNEQFF.